One TCR beta chain is described in this entry. The data were taken from a study of T cell changes during pregnancy in multiple sclerosis. This CDR3 is 12 amino acids long. The germline CDR1 and CDR2 sequences are SNHLY and FYNNEI. Trimming left V 8 bases short and J 1 base short, with 7 bases between. Assay: immunoSEQ multiplex PCR; the TCRdb copy retains only in-frame clones and omits some. The data contain roughly 24,000 clones, about 88% of them singletons. The starting material was CD8+ T cells from peripheral blood mononuclear cells, obtained after pregnancy. The V and J genes are TRBV2 and TRBJ2-3; D gene ambiguous. This clonotype originated in a female donor with multiple sclerosis, enrolled in a pregnancy study. CDR3: CASSSGTDTQYF. The CDR3 nucleotides are TGTGCCAGCTCCTCCGGCACAGATACGCAGTATTTT.